The 14 T cell receptor beta chains in this list originate from one sample, sequenced in a study of T-cell memory formation after mild COVID-19. TCRdb reprocessed the 5' RACE reads with MiXCR, giving one entry per CDR3 protein. The repertoire consists of about 100,000 distinct CDR3 sequences, with over 8.5% occurring once and the leading ten covering about 40%. Source material: PBMCs or a T cell subset sorted from them (not recorded which). The receptors derive from a young man who had mild COVID-19 (a few samples of this study predate the infection). Cell type and time point are not known.

This clonotype was seen at least ten times. J is TRBJ2-1 and V is TRBV4-3; TRBD2 aligns across 9 bases. The CDR3 totals 17 residues. CDR1 is LGHNA and CDR2 is YSLEER in the germline V gene. V lost 0 bases and J lost 3; bases outside the gene matches: 6. The CDR3 nucleotides are TGCGCCAGCAGCCAAGATGGGCGGGGGGGCGTCTACAATGAGCAGTTCTTC. Protein: CASSQDGRGGVYNEQFF.

This clonotype was seen a few times. This sequence joins TRBV4-1 and TRBJ1-1; D is uncertain. Per germline, CDR1 MGHRA and CDR2 YSYEKL. The CDR3 runs 14 residues. Trimming took 1 base from V and 1 from J, leaving 7 bases between them. The CDR3 is CASSQGPRNTEAFF. Here the CDR3 DNA reads TGCGCCAGCAGCCAAGGTCCCAGGAACACTGAAGCTTTCTTT.

The rearrangement uses TRBV27 and TRBJ2-1; D is unclear. The V end was cut by 7 bases, the J end by 2 bases, with 12 bases between. CDR1 is MNHEY, CDR2 SMNVEV, per germline (reference sequence). This CDR3 has 14 amino acids. CDR3 protein: CASTLGSAYNEQFF. DNA for the CDR3: TGTGCCAGCACCTTGGGGTCAGCCTACAATGAGCAGTTCTTC.

CDR3 bases: TGCAGTGCTAGAGATGGGACAGGGGGCCTCGGCTATGGCTACACCTTC. As protein: CSARDGTGGLGYGYTF. This chain joins TRBV20-1 and TRBJ1-2, with 12 bases lining up with TRBD1. J gave up 4 bases and V 0 bases, and 6 bases lay outside the gene matches. Germline V gene data show CDR1 as DFQATT and CDR2 as SNEGSKA (reference sequence). This CDR3 contains 16 residues.

The chain carries TRBV7-6 and TRBJ2-5; the D is unclear. This CDR3 comprises 13 residues. Trimming took 5 bases from V and 4 from J, leaving 11 bases between them. In germline, CDR1 is SGHVS, CDR2 FNYEAQ. CDR3 residues: CASSEPERETQYF. CDR3 in DNA: TGTGCCAGCAGCGAACCTGAACGAGAGACCCAGTACTTC. Full variable domain (missing parts from reference TRBV7-6 and TRBJ2-5): GAGVSQSPRYKVTKRGQDVALRCDPISGHVSLYWYRQALGQGPEFLTYFNYEAQQDKSGLPNDRFSAERPEGSISTLTIQRTEQRDSAMYRCASSEPERETQYFGPGTRLLVL.

This clonotype was picked up one time. The rearrangement uses TRBV6-1 and TRBJ2-1; 9 bases fit TRBD1. Germline V gene data show CDR1 as MNHNS and CDR2 as SASEGT. This CDR3 spans 15 amino acids. V lost 7 bases and J lost 1; bases outside the gene matches: 5. In nucleotides, the CDR3 is TGTGCCAGCACCAGGGGACAGGGATCCTACAATGAGCAGTTCTTC. This translates into CASTRGQGSYNEQFF.

The table lists this clonotype with a few counts. The V gene is TRBV29-1, the J gene TRBJ2-6; D call uncertain. CDR3 size: 16 residues. V lost 0 bases, J lost 2 bases, and 11 bases lay in between. Germline V gene sequence: CDR1 SQVTM, CDR2 ANQGSEA. The CDR3 here is CSVEDRRGPGANVLTF. CDR3 sequence (DNA): TGCAGCGTTGAAGATCGCCGCGGCCCTGGGGCCAACGTCCTGACTTTC.

This clonotype was counted many times. This sequence joins TRBV5-1 and TRBJ2-3; no reliable D call. This CDR3 region has 15 residues. The V gene lost 0 bases and the J gene lost 4 bases, with 12 bases spanning the gap. Germline V gene lookup returns CDR1 SGHRS and CDR2 YFSETQ. DNA of the CDR3: TGCGCCAGCAGCTTGGAGTTGAAATGGGCAGATACGCAGTATTTT. Translation: CASSLELKWADTQYF.

This clonotype was seen a few times. The chain employs TRBV5-6 and TRBJ1-6; TRBD1 matches 9 bases. V shed 3 bases and J 3 bases; nucleotides not matched to a gene: 13. This CDR3 has 19 residues. Germline CDR1 is SGHDT and CDR2 is YYEEEE. For the CDR3, the DNA is TGTGCCAGCAGCTCCTCGACAGGGGGGAGCAGGATCTATAATTCACCCCTCCACTTT. It is translated as CASSSSTGGSRIYNSPLHF.

This clonotype was recorded at least ten times. The J gene is TRBJ2-6, the V gene TRBV7-9; no clear D gene. Deletions cut 3 bases from V and 0 bases from J, with 6 bases between. The germline gives CDR1 SEHNR, CDR2 FQNEAQ (reference sequence). The CDR3 length is 15 residues. The CDR3 region is CASSFRSSGANVLTF. As DNA, the CDR3 is TGTGCCAGCAGCTTTCGGAGCTCTGGGGCCAACGTCCTGACTTTC. Together with reference TRBV7-9 and TRBJ2-6, the CDR3 gives the full variable domain: DTGVSQNPRHKITKRGQNVTFRCDPISEHNRLYWYRQTLGQGPEFLTYFQNEAQLEKSRLLSDRFSAERPKGSFSTLEIQRTEQGDSAMYLCASSFRSSGANVLTFGAGSRLTVL.

This clonotype was picked up many times. V is TRBV7-6 and J is TRBJ2-3, with TRBD2 matching over 7 bases. Germline V gives CDR1 SGHVS, CDR2 FNYEAQ. The V gene end was trimmed by 1 base and the J gene end by 1 base; junction bases not matched to a gene: 5. The CDR3 runs 16 residues. CDR3 loop: CASSLGAGRRTDTQYF. CDR3 nucleotides: TGTGCCAGCAGCTTAGGAGCGGGGAGACGCACAGATACGCAGTATTTT. Together with reference TRBV7-6 and TRBJ2-3, the CDR3 gives the full variable domain: GAGVSQSPRYKVTKRGQDVALRCDPISGHVSLYWYRQALGQGPEFLTYFNYEAQQDKSGLPNDRFSAERPEGSISTLTIQRTEQRDSAMYRCASSLGAGRRTDTQYFGPGTRLTVL.

This clonotype was found a few times. The chain couples TRBV4-3 to TRBJ1-1; D possibly corresponds to TRBD1 (5 bases). Germline values: CDR1 LGHNA, CDR2 YSLEER. Trimming took 1 base from V and 8 from J, leaving 14 bases between them. The CDR3 contains 14 residues. The chain's CDR3 is CASSQVGTESEAFF. CDR3 nucleotides: TGCGCCAGCAGCCAAGTTGGGACGGAATCCGAAGCTTTCTTT.

This clonotype was seen a few times. J is TRBJ2-1 and V is TRBV7-9, with 11 bases fitting TRBD2. Trimming at V came to 3 bases and at J to 5 bases, leaving 3 bases not matched to a gene. The CDR3 loop spans 15 amino acids. Germline CDR1 is SEHNR and CDR2 is FQNEAQ (reference sequence). The CDR3 sequence: CASSLVLAGDNEQFF. CDR3 in DNA: TGTGCCAGCAGCTTGGTACTAGCGGGGGACAATGAGCAGTTCTTC.

In its sample, this clonotype was seen many times. V gene TRBV12-3 or TRBV12-4 combines with J gene TRBJ2-3; TRBD1 might be the D (6 bases). V was trimmed by 5 bases and J by 2 bases, leaving 17 bases between them. The length of the CDR3 is 16 residues. The CDR3 DNA is TGTGCCAGCAGTGTACCCGGGACACTCTCCACAGATACGCAGTATTTT. Its protein is CASSVPGTLSTDTQYF.